The rows below give T cell receptor beta chains drawn from one sample of a study of cytomegalovirus exposure and HLA in healthy donors. Clones were read by immunoSEQ multiplex PCR, and TCRdb kept only the in-frame ones, dropping some. The sample holds approximately 120,000 clones; about 10% are singletons and the top ten take roughly 4.2%. The sequenced sample consisted of PBMCs. These receptor sequences come from a woman younger than 30 in good health and CMV-seropositive. The conserved cysteine and the conserved F or W are not part of the CDR3 here. A D gene is named only where the DNA matches it firmly.

d_call j_call v_call cdr3_aa
TRBD2 TRBJ2-5 TRBV2 ASAVAGQETQY
- TRBJ2-7 TRBV5-1 ASRVIPAASYEQY
TRBD1 TRBJ2-3 TRBV5-1 ASSPGQGTDTQY
TRBD1 TRBJ1-1 TRBV28 ASTPTGMGTEAF
- TRBJ2-7 TRBV27 ASAGTPYSSYEQY
TRBD1 TRBJ2-7 TRBV6-1 ASTRTGQGYEQY
- TRBJ2-1 TRBV6-5 ASSYQGQPNEQF
TRBD1 TRBJ2-7 TRBV10-1 ASRPGQSDYEQY
- TRBJ2-2 TRBV9 ASSVPGKKGNTGELF
- TRBJ2-1 TRBV6-1 ASSEERLYNEQF
- TRBJ1-1 TRBV28 ASVGVDYTEAF
- TRBJ1-1 TRBV5-8 ASSPRTEAF
TRBD1 TRBJ2-1 TRBV27 ASSISGTAFSSYNEQF
- TRBJ2-2 TRBV5-4 ASSLGTVTGELF
TRBD1 TRBJ1-1 TRBV6-1 ASSQLPGGRTEAF
TRBD2 TRBJ2-1 TRBV27 ASSFGLAGRNEQF
- TRBJ2-7 TRBV19 ASSIDGGGRSSYEQY
- TRBJ1-2 TRBV9 ASNRVAGVAYGYT